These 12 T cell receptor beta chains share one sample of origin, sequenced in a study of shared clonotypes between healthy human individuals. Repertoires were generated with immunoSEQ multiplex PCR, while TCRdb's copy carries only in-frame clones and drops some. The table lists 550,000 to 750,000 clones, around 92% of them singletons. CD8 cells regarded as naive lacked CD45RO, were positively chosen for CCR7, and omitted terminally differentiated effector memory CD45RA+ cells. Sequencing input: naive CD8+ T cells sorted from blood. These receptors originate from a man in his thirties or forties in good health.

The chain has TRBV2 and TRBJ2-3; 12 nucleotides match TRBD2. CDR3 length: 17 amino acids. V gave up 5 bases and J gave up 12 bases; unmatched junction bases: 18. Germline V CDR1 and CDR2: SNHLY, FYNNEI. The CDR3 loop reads CASSYRTSGKDVPAQYF. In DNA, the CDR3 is TGTGCCAGCAGTTACCGGACTAGCGGGAAAGACGTCCCGGCTCAGTATTTT. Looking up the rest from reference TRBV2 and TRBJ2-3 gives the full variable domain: EPEVTQTPSHQVTQMGQEVILRCVPISNHLYFYWYRQILGQKVEFLVSFYNNEISEKSEIFDDQFSVERPDGSNFTLKIRSTKLEDSAMYFCASSYRTSGKDVPAQYFGPGTRLTVL.

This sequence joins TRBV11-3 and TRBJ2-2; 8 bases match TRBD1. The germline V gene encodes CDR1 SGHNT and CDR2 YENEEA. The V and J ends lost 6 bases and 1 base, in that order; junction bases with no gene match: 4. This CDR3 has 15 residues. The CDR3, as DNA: TGTGCCAGCAGTCAAGGACAGGGGAACACCGGGGAGCTGTTTTTT. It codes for CASSQGQGNTGELFF.

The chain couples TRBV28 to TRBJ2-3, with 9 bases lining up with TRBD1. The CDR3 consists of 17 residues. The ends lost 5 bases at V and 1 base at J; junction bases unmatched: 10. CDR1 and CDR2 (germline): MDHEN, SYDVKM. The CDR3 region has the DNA TGTGCCAGCAGTCCCGGGACAGGGCCATCGGGCACAGATACGCAGTATTTT. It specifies CASSPGTGPSGTDTQYF. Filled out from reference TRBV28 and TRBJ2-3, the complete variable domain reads DVKVTQSSRYLVKRTGEKVFLECVQDMDHENMFWYRQDPGLGLRLIYFSYDVKMKEKGDIPEGYSVSREKKERFSLILESASTNQTSMYLCASSPGTGPSGTDTQYFGPGTRLTVL.

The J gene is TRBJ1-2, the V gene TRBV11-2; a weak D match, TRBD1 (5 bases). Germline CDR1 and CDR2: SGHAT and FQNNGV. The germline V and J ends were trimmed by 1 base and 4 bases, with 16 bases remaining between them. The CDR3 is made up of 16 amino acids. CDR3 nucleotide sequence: TGTGCCAGCAGCTTAGGGTCTTATAGGGACGTCTATGGCTACACCTTC. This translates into CASSLGSYRDVYGYTF.

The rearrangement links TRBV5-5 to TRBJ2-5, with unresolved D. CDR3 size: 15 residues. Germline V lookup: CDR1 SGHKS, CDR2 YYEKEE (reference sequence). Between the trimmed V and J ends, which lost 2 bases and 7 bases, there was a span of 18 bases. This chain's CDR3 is CASSFGRAPGWTQYF. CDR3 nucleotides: TGTGCCAGCAGCTTCGGACGGGCACCAGGATGGACCCAGTACTTC.

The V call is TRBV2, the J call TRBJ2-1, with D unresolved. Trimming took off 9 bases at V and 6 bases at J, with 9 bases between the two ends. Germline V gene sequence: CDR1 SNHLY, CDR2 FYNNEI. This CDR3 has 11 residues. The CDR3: CARLDGNEQFF. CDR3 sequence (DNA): TGTGCCAGGTTAGATGGCAATGAGCAGTTCTTC.

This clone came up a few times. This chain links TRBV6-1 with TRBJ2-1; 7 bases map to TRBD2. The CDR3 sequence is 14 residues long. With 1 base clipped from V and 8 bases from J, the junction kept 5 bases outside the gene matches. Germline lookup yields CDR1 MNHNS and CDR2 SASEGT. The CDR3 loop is CASSEGGLTDEQFF. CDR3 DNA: TGTGCCAGCAGTGAAGGGGGACTAACGGATGAGCAGTTCTTC.

The CDR3 loop is CASSSQGYYNEQFF. CDR3 coding DNA: TGTGCCAGCAGCAGTCAGGGGTACTACAATGAGCAGTTCTTC. This chain connects TRBV9 to TRBJ2-1; D is perhaps TRBD1 (6 bases). V dropped 4 bases and J dropped 3 bases, with 11 bases sitting between them. In germline, CDR1 is SGDLS, CDR2 YYNGEE. CDR3 size: 14 residues. The variable domain in full, with the rest retrieved from reference TRBV9 and TRBJ2-1, is DSGVTQTPKHLITATGQRVTLRCSPRSGDLSVYWYQQSLDQGLQFLIQYYNGEERAKGNILERFSAQQFPDLHSELNLSSLELGDSALYFCASSSQGYYNEQFFGPGTRLTVL.

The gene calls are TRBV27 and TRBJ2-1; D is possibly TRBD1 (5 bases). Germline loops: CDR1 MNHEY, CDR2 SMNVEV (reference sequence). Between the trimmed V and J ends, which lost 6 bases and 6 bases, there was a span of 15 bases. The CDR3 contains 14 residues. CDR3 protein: CASSFTPQGNEQFF. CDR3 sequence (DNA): TGTGCCAGCAGCTTTACCCCTCAGGGCAATGAGCAGTTCTTC.

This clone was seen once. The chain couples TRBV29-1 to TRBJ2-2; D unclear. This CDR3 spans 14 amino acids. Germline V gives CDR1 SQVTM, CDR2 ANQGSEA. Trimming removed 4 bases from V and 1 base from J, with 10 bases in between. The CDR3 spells CSVAPGWNTGELFF. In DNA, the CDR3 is TGCAGCGTTGCGCCCGGGTGGAACACCGGGGAGCTGTTTTTT.

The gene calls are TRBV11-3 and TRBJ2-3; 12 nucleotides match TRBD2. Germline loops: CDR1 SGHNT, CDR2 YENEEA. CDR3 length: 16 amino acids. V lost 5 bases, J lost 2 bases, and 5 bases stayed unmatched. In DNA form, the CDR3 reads TGTGCCAGCAGCCCCCGGACTAGCGGGGCCACAGATACGCAGTATTTT. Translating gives CASSPRTSGATDTQYF.

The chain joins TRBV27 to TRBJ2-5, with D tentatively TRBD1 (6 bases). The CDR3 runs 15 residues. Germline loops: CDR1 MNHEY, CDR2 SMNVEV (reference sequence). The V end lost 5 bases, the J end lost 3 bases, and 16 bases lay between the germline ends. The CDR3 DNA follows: TGTGCCAGCAGTCCCCTACGGCAGGGGAAAGAGACCCAGTACTTC. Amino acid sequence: CASSPLRQGKETQYF.